Shown below are 27 T cell receptor beta chains from a single sample sequenced in a study of identical twins. TCRdb called the 5' RACE reads again in MiXCR, with one record for every CDR3 protein. Among hundreds of thousands of distinct CDR3 sequences listed, less than 25% were seen once. The data also belong to a second study, concerning T cells expressing NK-cell markers.

The specimen was CD4+ T cells sorted from blood. Source of these receptors: a woman younger than 30 in good health.

This chain links TRBV7-2 with TRBJ2-4, with 9 bases aligning to TRBD2. There are 16 residues in the CDR3. Germline values: CDR1 SGHTA, CDR2 FQGNSA. V was pared by 3 bases and J by 1 base, with 4 bases of the junction left unmatched. Here the CDR3 reads CASSFGGGGAKNIQYF. CDR3 sequence (DNA): TGTGCCAGCAGCTTTGGCGGGGGGGGGGCCAAAAACATTCAGTACTTC.

The chain combines TRBV11-2 with TRBJ2-7; no firm D call. There are 14 residues in the CDR3. Germline V lookup: CDR1 SGHAT, CDR2 FQNNGV. V gave up 3 bases and J gave up 4 bases, with 13 bases separating them. CDR3 nucleotides: TGTGCCAGCAGCTTTCTCGGTCTCGGGTACGAGCAGTACTTC. It encodes CASSFLGLGYEQYF. The entire variable domain, with the rest obtained from reference TRBV11-2 and TRBJ2-7, is as follows: EAGVAQSPRYKIIEKRQSVAFWCNPISGHATLYWYQQILGQGPKLLIQFQNNGVVDDSQLPKDRFSAERLKGVDSTLKIQPAKLEDSAVYLCASSFLGLGYEQYFGPGTRLTVT.

This clonotype was counted only a few times. This chain uses TRBV10-3 with TRBJ2-1, with TRBD2 identical over 8 bases. The germline V gene has CDR1 ENHRY and CDR2 SYGVKD. The CDR3 is 15 residues long. The V gene end was trimmed by 2 bases and the J gene end by 4 bases; junction bases not matched to a gene: 4. Here the CDR3 reads CAISERAGVYNEQFF. For the CDR3, the DNA is TGTGCCATCAGTGAGAGAGCGGGGGTTTACAATGAGCAGTTCTTC.

This clonotype came up a few times. This chain joins TRBV18 and TRBJ2-3, with 8 bases that match TRBD2. The V segment lost 2 bases and the J segment 7 bases; nucleotides outside the gene matches: 8. Germline assignment: CDR1 KGHSH and CDR2 LQKENI. The CDR3 has 15 amino acids. The CDR3 nucleotides are TGTGCCAGCTCACCATCGAGCGGGGGAGGTAATACGCAGTATTTT. The encoded protein is CASSPSSGGGNTQYF.

This clonotype was seen a handful of times. The J gene is TRBJ2-4, the V gene TRBV27, with 8 bases matching TRBD1. CDR3 length: 13 residues. Trimming at V came to 6 bases and at J to 8 bases, leaving 6 bases not matched to a gene. CDR1 and CDR2 from the germline V gene are MNHEY and SMNVEV (reference sequence). CDR3 nucleotides: TGTGCCAGCAGGGCAGGGGGCGGTGACATTCAGTACTTC. It yields the protein CASRAGGGDIQYF.

The chain recombines TRBV6-2 or TRBV6-3 with TRBJ1-5; D is unresolved. The CDR3 loop spans 16 amino acids. Trimming took off 2 bases at V and 4 bases at J, with 15 bases between the two ends. Germline CDR1 and CDR2: MNHEY and SVGEGT. The CDR3 sequence: CASSYVPGGPNQPQHF. CDR3 DNA sequence: TGTGCCAGCAGTTACGTTCCGGGCGGCCCAAATCAGCCCCAGCATTTT.

This rearrangement joins TRBV20-1 to TRBJ1-5; possible D gene TRBD1, 6 bases. This CDR3 comprises 15 residues. Per germline, CDR1 DFQATT and CDR2 SNEGSKA (reference sequence). Trimming left V 0 bases short and J 0 bases short, with 9 bases between. This CDR3 is CSARDRTASNQPQHF. DNA of the CDR3: TGCAGTGCTAGAGACAGGACAGCTAGCAATCAGCCCCAGCATTTT.

This clonotype appeared a few times. V gene TRBV20-1 combines with J gene TRBJ2-1; D remains unclear. The CDR3 length is 12 residues. The germline CDR1 and CDR2 sequences are DFQATT and SNEGSKA (reference sequence). Trimming removed 6 bases at V and 0 bases at J, with 6 bases between. The CDR3 reads CSARFSYNEQFF. In nucleotides, the CDR3 is TGCAGTGCCAGGTTCTCCTACAATGAGCAGTTCTTC.

This clonotype was seen a few times. The chain uses TRBV27 and TRBJ2-2; D ambiguous. Trimming left V 0 bases short and J 1 base short, with 12 bases between. CDR1 is MNHEY and CDR2 is SMNVEV in the germline V gene (reference sequence). This CDR3 has 17 residues. CDR3 region: CASSLSFGFGNTGELFF. CDR3 bases: TGTGCCAGCAGTTTATCGTTCGGGTTCGGGAACACCGGGGAGCTGTTTTTT.

This chain joins TRBV9 and TRBJ1-5; perhaps TRBD1 as D (5 bases). V was cut by 7 bases and J by 0 bases, with 20 bases left in between. The CDR3 contains 17 residues. Germline assignment: CDR1 SGDLS and CDR2 YYNGEE. The CDR3 loop is CASDLTGAIYSNQPQHF. CDR3 nucleotides: TGTGCCAGCGACCTCACCGGGGCGATCTATAGCAATCAGCCCCAGCATTTT.

The J gene is TRBJ2-7, the V gene TRBV9; D may be TRBD2 (6 bases). Deletions cut 4 bases from V and 6 bases from J, with 14 bases between. The CDR3 is 13 residues long. Germline lookup yields CDR1 SGDLS and CDR2 YYNGEE. CDR3 loop: CASSPQLASEQYF. CDR3 nucleotides: TGTGCCAGCAGCCCTCAACTAGCATCCGAGCAGTACTTC.

The chain joins TRBV24-1 to TRBJ2-7; the D gene is possibly TRBD1 (6 bases). This CDR3 is built from 15 residues. Germline assignment: CDR1 KGHDR and CDR2 SFDVKD. V was pared by 9 bases and J by 2 bases, with 19 bases between. The CDR3 here is CATRVSTGPTYEQYF. The CDR3 region has the DNA TGTGCCACCCGCGTCTCCACAGGGCCCACCTACGAGCAGTACTTC.

The chain is built from TRBV24-1 and TRBJ2-2; 10 bases map to TRBD2. The V gene's germline CDR1 is KGHDR and CDR2 SFDVKD. Trimming at V came to 8 bases and at J to 5 bases, leaving 19 bases not matched to a gene. The CDR3 has 19 amino acids. As DNA, the CDR3 is TGTGCCACCAAGGTCCAGGGCCAGCGGGAGGGCCGTAGGACCGGGGAGCTGTTTTTT. The encoded protein is CATKVQGQREGRRTGELFF.

The gene calls are TRBV20-1 and TRBJ2-6, with D unresolved. The V end lost 3 bases, the J end lost 0 bases, and 9 bases lay between the germline ends. CDR1 and CDR2 (germline): DFQATT, SNEGSKA (reference sequence). The CDR3 consists of 15 residues. CDR3 nucleotide sequence: TGCAGTGCTAGTCTCAGCAGCTCTGGGGCCAACGTCCTGACTTTC. It translates to CSASLSSSGANVLTF.

This clonotype appeared a single time. V gene TRBV20-1 combines with J gene TRBJ2-7; possibly TRBD1 for D (6 bases). The CDR3 length is 12 residues. Germline CDR1 is DFQATT and CDR2 is SNEGSKA (reference sequence). DNA for the CDR3: TGCAGCGCGACCGGACAGACCTACGAGCAGTACTTC. Its protein product is CSATGQTYEQYF.

The chain links TRBV25-1 to TRBJ1-6; TRBD1 matches at 10 bases. In germline, CDR1 is MGHDK, CDR2 SYGVNS. The CDR3 is 13 residues long. V shed 8 bases, J shed 7 bases, and the junction held 2 bases outside the gene matches. The CDR3 loop is CASRGQGNSPLHF. Written as DNA, the CDR3 is TGTGCCAGCCGGGGACAGGGGAATTCACCCCTCCACTTT.

This clonotype was picked up a small number of times. The CDR3 DNA reads TGCAGTGCTAGGCCCCCAGGAGGCGGCGAGCAGTACTTC. It yields the protein CSARPPGGGEQYF. J is TRBJ2-7 and V is TRBV20-1; D possibly corresponds to TRBD2 (5 bases). The V and J ends lost 3 bases and 6 bases respectively, with 15 bases between them. Germline V gene lookup returns CDR1 DFQATT and CDR2 SNEGSKA (reference sequence). The CDR3 sequence is 13 residues long.

The chain couples TRBV15 to TRBJ1-1; tentatively, D is TRBD1 (5 bases). The CDR3 extends over 13 amino acids. With 5 bases removed from V and 3 bases from J, the gap between germline ends came to 10 bases. In germline, CDR1 is LNHNV, CDR2 YYDKDF (reference sequence). CDR3 nucleotide sequence: TGTGCCACCAGCGGGACCCCTGACACTGAAGCTTTCTTT. Translation gives CATSGTPDTEAFF.

This chain links TRBV7-7 with TRBJ2-1; TRBD2 is a possible D gene (6 bases). Germline CDR1 reads SSHAT; CDR2 reads FNYEAQ (reference sequence). Trimming took off 2 bases at V and 3 bases at J, with 11 bases between the two ends. The CDR3 consists of 15 residues. CDR3 bases: TGTGCCAGCAGCTTAACCGCGGGATTCTACAATGAGCAGTTCTTC. It encodes CASSLTAGFYNEQFF.

J is TRBJ2-1 and V is TRBV20-1; the D is unclear. Trimming took off 7 bases at V and 8 bases at J, with 9 bases between the two ends. From germline, CDR1 is DFQATT and CDR2 SNEGSKA (reference sequence). The CDR3 is 10 residues long. CDR3 sequence (DNA): TGCAGTGGAAGGGTGGATGAGCAGTTCTTC. This sequence encodes CSGRVDEQFF.

This clonotype was detected a few times. The chain links TRBV20-1 to TRBJ2-7, with a possible D match to TRBD1 (6 bases). The germline V gene has CDR1 DFQATT and CDR2 SNEGSKA (reference sequence). The CDR3 consists of 16 residues. V was clipped by 5 bases and J by 4 bases, with 24 bases between them. The CDR3 bases are TGCAGTGCTCGATCCCGGGACACTTTTCGGGAATACGAGCAGTACTTC. Translated: CSARSRDTFREYEQYF.

This clonotype was found a few times. The rearrangement links TRBV7-9 to TRBJ2-6; D unresolved. The CDR3 covers 17 residues. V lost 5 bases and J 0 bases, leaving 14 bases between the germline ends. Per the germline V gene, CDR1 is SEHNR and CDR2 is FQNEAQ (reference sequence). DNA of the CDR3: TGTGCCAGCAGCACCGGACCTGCCCTCTCTGGGGCCAACGTCCTGACTTTC. It translates to CASSTGPALSGANVLTF. The variable domain in full, completed from reference TRBV7-9 and TRBJ2-6, reads DTGVSQNPRHKITKRGQNVTFRCDPISEHNRLYWYRQTLGQGPEFLTYFQNEAQLEKSRLLSDRFSAERPKGSFSTLEIQRTEQGDSAMYLCASSTGPALSGANVLTFGAGSRLTVL.

This sequence joins TRBV20-1 and TRBJ1-5, with D perhaps TRBD1 (6 bases). V gave up 3 bases and J gave up 5 bases, with 11 bases separating them. In germline, CDR1 is DFQATT, CDR2 SNEGSKA (reference sequence). This CDR3 comprises 13 residues. DNA of the CDR3: TGCAGTGCTAGGGACAGACGCCATCAGCCCCAGCATTTT. It translates to CSARDRRHQPQHF.

The gene calls are TRBV14 and TRBJ2-1; D not resolved. V was clipped by 4 bases and J by 12 bases, with 7 bases between them. The V gene's germline CDR1 is SGHDN and CDR2 FVKESK. The CDR3 sequence is 10 residues long. The CDR3 sequence is CASSPRMQFF. The CDR3 DNA sequence: TGTGCCAGCAGCCCCCGAATGCAGTTCTTC.

This chain uses TRBV24-1 with TRBJ2-1, with TRBD1 matching over 8 bases. CDR1 and CDR2 (germline): KGHDR, SFDVKD. V dropped 3 bases and J dropped 7; count of bases not matched to a gene: 10. CDR3 size: 16 residues. Written as DNA, the CDR3 is TGTGCCACCAGTGATCAGGGGGCGAGGGATCCTAATGAGCAGTTCTTC. It is translated as CATSDQGARDPNEQFF.

There are a few counts of this clonotype. The genes are TRBV5-1 and TRBJ1-1; D is undetermined. The V gene's germline CDR1 is SGHRS and CDR2 YFSETQ. The CDR3 is 13 amino acids. V was clipped by 4 bases and J by 5 bases, with 12 bases between them. The CDR3 loop reads CASSAGLRTEAFF. The CDR3, as DNA: TGCGCCAGCAGCGCTGGACTGAGGACTGAAGCTTTCTTT. Full variable domain (remainder filled in from reference TRBV5-1 and TRBJ1-1): KAGVTQTPRYLIKTRGQQVTLSCSPISGHRSVSWYQQTPGQGLQFLFEYFSETQRNKGNFPGRFSGRQFSNSRSEMNVSTLELGDSALYLCASSAGLRTEAFFGQGTRLTVV.

This chain connects TRBV14 to TRBJ2-3; no definite D call. Germline V gives CDR1 SGHDN, CDR2 FVKESK. V was clipped by 7 bases and J by 5 bases, with 16 bases between them. The length of the CDR3 is 14 residues. The CDR3 region is CASNLSPVGDTQYF. In nucleotides, the CDR3 is TGTGCCAGCAACCTAAGCCCCGTGGGAGATACGCAGTATTTT. Full variable domain (outside the CDR3, taken from reference TRBV14 and TRBJ2-3): EAGVTQFPSHSVIEKGQTVTLRCDPISGHDNLYWYRRVMGKEIKFLLHFVKESKQDESGMPNNRFLAERTGGTYSTLKVQPAELEDSGVYFCASNLSPVGDTQYFGPGTRLTVL.